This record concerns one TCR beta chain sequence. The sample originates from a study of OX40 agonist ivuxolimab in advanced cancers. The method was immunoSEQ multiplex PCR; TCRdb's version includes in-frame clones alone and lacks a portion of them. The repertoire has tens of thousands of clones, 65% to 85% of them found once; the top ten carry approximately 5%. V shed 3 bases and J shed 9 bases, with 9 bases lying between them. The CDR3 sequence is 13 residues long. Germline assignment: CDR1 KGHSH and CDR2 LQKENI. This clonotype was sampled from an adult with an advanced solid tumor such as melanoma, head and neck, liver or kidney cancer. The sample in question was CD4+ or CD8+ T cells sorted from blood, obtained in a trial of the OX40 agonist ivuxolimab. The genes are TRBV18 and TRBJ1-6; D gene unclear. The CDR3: CASSPSQPSPLHF. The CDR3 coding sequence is TGTGCCAGCTCACCCTCCCAACCTTCACCCCTCCACTTT.